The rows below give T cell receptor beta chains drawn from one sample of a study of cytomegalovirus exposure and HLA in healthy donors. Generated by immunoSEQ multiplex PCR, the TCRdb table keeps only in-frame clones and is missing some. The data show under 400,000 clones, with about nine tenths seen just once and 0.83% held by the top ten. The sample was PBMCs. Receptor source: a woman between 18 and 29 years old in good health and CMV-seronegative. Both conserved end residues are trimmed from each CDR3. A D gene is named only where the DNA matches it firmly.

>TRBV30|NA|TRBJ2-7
AWGRGTGPYEQY
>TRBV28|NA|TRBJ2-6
ASSFSAAGANVLT
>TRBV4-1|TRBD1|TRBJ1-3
ATKETGINAGNTIY
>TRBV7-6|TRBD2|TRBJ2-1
ASRLETSPLNEQF
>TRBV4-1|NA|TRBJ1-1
ASSQEGRYGGTEAF
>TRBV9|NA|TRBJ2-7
ASPSREQY
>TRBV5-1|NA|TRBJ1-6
ASSLDQGYNSPLH
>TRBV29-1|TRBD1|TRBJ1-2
SVDGDRTSNYGYT
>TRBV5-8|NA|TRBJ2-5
ASSQAYGVSAQETQY
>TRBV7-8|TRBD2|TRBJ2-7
ASSLVRRREFSYEQY
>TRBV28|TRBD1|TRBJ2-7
ATRGAGGNEQY
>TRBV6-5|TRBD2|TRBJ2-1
ASSLTSGYNEQF
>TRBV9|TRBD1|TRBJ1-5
ASSEGTGGEQPQH
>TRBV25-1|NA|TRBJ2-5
ASSDGLGTQY
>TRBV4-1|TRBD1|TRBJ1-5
ASSQPGQRYQPQH
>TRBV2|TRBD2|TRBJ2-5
ASSDPPGLAEETQY
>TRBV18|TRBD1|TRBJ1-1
ASSPWDRGYTEAF
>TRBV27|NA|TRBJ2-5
ASSLGLAEYQETQY
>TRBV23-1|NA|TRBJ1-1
ASSQSQSEVNTEAF
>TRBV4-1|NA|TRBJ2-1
ASSGANEQF
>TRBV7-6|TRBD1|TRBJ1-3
ASSLAGGRSGNTIY
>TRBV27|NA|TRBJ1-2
ASSLGPGDGYT
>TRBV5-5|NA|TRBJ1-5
ASSPARGYSNQPQH
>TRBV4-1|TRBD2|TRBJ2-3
ASSQEASGGRADTQY
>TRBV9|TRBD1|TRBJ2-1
ASSPYRGQVGNEQF
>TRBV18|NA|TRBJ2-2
ASSPRGGELF